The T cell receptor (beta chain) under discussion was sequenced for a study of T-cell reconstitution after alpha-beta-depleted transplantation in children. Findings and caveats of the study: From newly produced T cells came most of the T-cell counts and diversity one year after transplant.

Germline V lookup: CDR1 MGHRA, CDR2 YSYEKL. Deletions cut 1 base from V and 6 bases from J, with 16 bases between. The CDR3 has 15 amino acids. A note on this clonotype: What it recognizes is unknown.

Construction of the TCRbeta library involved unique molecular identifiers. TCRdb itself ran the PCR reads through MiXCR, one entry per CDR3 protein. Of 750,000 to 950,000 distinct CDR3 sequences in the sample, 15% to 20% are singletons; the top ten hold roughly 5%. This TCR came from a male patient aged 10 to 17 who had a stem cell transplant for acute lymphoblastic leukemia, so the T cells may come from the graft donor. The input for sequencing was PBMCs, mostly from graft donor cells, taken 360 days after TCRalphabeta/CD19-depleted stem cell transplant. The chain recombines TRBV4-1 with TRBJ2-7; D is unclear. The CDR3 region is CASSQGLKGRGEQYF. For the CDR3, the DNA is TGCGCCAGCAGCCAAGGGTTGAAAGGGCGCGGCGAGCAGTACTTC.